Listed below are T cell receptor beta chains from one sample, sequenced in a study of CD8+CD57+ T cells in acquired aplastic anemia. TCRdb re-analysed the reads in MiXCR, keeping a single row per CDR3 protein. The data show approximately 170,000 distinct CDR3 sequences, around 59% seen once. The sample taken for sequencing was sorted CD4+, CD8+, or CD8+CD57+ T cells (not recorded which) from PBMCs. Source of these receptors: a human donor in good health, serving as a control. CDR3s include the opening cysteine and the closing phenylalanine or tryptophan. Each record gives: J gene, V gene, D gene, clone size, CDR3 DNA, CDR3 protein. D genes are given only for firm matches. The size of a clone is reported for some rows only, either as once, few or many, or as a class for expanded clones.

j_call: TRBJ1-4; v_call: TRBV7-2; d_call: -; clone_size: once; cdr3_nt: TGCGCCAGCAGCTCCACCAGGGCGAACAATGAAAAACTGTTTTTT; cdr3_aa: CASSSTRANNEKLFF
j_call: TRBJ2-3; v_call: TRBV25-1; d_call: -; clone_size: -; cdr3_nt: TGTGCCAGCAGTGGCCCGGACAGCCGCAGGACCTTTGCAGATACGCAGTATTTT; cdr3_aa: CASSGPDSRRTFADTQYF
j_call: TRBJ1-5; v_call: TRBV7-6; d_call: -; clone_size: -; cdr3_nt: TGTGCCAGCAGCTTACGGCAGAGCAATCAGCCCCAGCATTTT; cdr3_aa: CASSLRQSNQPQHF
j_call: TRBJ1-2; v_call: TRBV19; d_call: -; clone_size: -; cdr3_nt: TGTGCCAGTAGTATCGACCGGACTACTTTATATGGCTACACCTTC; cdr3_aa: CASSIDRTTLYGYTF
j_call: TRBJ2-7; v_call: TRBV19; d_call: -; clone_size: -; cdr3_nt: TGTGCCACGGGACTTACCGCGCGTGAGCAGTACTTC; cdr3_aa: CATGLTAREQYF
j_call: TRBJ2-1; v_call: TRBV24-1; d_call: -; clone_size: many; cdr3_nt: TGTGCCACCAGTGATTTTGGGCCAGGTCCCTCCAATGAGCAGTTCTTC; cdr3_aa: CATSDFGPGPSNEQFF
j_call: TRBJ2-2; v_call: TRBV6-5; d_call: TRBD1; clone_size: many; cdr3_nt: TGTGCCAGCAGTTACTCAACCAGTAGTTCACAGGGGAAAGGGCTGTTTTTT; cdr3_aa: CASSYSTSSSQGKGLFF
j_call: TRBJ1-1; v_call: TRBV12-3/TRBV12-4; d_call: -; clone_size: many; cdr3_nt: TGTGCCAGCAGTTTAAATCCGGTCGGGAACACTGAAGCTTTCTTT; cdr3_aa: CASSLNPVGNTEAFF
j_call: TRBJ2-7; v_call: TRBV20-1; d_call: TRBD2; clone_size: -; cdr3_nt: TGCAGTGCTAGAGCAGGAGGGAGGGTCTCCTACGAGCAGTACTTC; cdr3_aa: CSARAGGRVSYEQYF
j_call: TRBJ2-3; v_call: TRBV15; d_call: -; clone_size: -; cdr3_nt: TGTGCCACCAGCAGAGATGTCGCGACTCTACGCACAGATACGCAGTATTTT; cdr3_aa: CATSRDVATLRTDTQYF
j_call: TRBJ1-2; v_call: TRBV6-6; d_call: -; clone_size: few; cdr3_nt: TGTGCCAGCAGTTACGACAGTCGACGTGACCGCTCTAACTATGGCTACACCTTC; cdr3_aa: CASSYDSRRDRSNYGYTF
j_call: TRBJ2-5; v_call: TRBV10-1; d_call: TRBD2; clone_size: -; cdr3_nt: TGCGCCGCAGGAGCGGGGCGGGAGACCCAGTACTTC; cdr3_aa: CAAGAGRETQYF
j_call: TRBJ1-6; v_call: TRBV3-1; d_call: TRBD1; clone_size: many; cdr3_nt: TGTGCCAGCAGCCAACGAAGGGACAGCCGAAATTCACCCCTCCACTTT; cdr3_aa: CASSQRRDSRNSPLHF
j_call: TRBJ1-2; v_call: TRBV19; d_call: TRBD1; clone_size: -; cdr3_nt: TGTGCCAGTAGGTCCATCGGGACAGGGGTTTCGGGGCGCTACACCTTC; cdr3_aa: CASRSIGTGVSGRYTF
j_call: TRBJ1-1; v_call: TRBV6-6; d_call: -; clone_size: -; cdr3_nt: TGTGCCAGCAGTCTCGACAGATCCCACACTGAAGCTTTCTTT; cdr3_aa: CASSLDRSHTEAFF
j_call: TRBJ2-7; v_call: TRBV2; d_call: TRBD1; clone_size: -; cdr3_nt: TGTGCCAGCAGTGGGGGGCCGCCCGGGACAGGGAAGTACTTC; cdr3_aa: CASSGGPPGTGKYF
j_call: TRBJ2-7; v_call: TRBV7-2; d_call: -; clone_size: -; cdr3_nt: TGTGCCAGCAGCTCTAGCTGGTGGGTCAATGGGGAGCAGTACTTC; cdr3_aa: CASSSSWWVNGEQYF
j_call: TRBJ1-1; v_call: TRBV19; d_call: -; clone_size: -; cdr3_nt: TGTGCCAGTAGTCCTTTTAACAGGAACACTGAAGCTTTCTTT; cdr3_aa: CASSPFNRNTEAFF
j_call: TRBJ2-1; v_call: TRBV4-1; d_call: -; clone_size: many; cdr3_nt: TGCGCCAGCAGCCAAAACGGGGCAGTTAGGGGCGAGCAGTTCTTC; cdr3_aa: CASSQNGAVRGEQFF
j_call: TRBJ1-5; v_call: TRBV2; d_call: -; clone_size: -; cdr3_nt: TGTGCCAGCAGTGAAGCTCAGGGGAGCAATCAGCCCCAGCATTTT; cdr3_aa: CASSEAQGSNQPQHF
j_call: TRBJ1-4; v_call: TRBV10-3; d_call: -; clone_size: many; cdr3_nt: TGTGCCTCAGGACCCACTGCAACTAATGAAAAACTGTTTTTT; cdr3_aa: CASGPTATNEKLFF
j_call: TRBJ2-2; v_call: TRBV2; d_call: -; clone_size: -; cdr3_nt: TGTGCCAGCAGTGGGACAGCCAACACCGGGGAGCTGTTTTTT; cdr3_aa: CASSGTANTGELFF
j_call: TRBJ1-1; v_call: TRBV11-1; d_call: -; clone_size: -; cdr3_nt: TGTGCCAGCAGCTCCGGGGGGGGTTCGGAAGCTTTCTTT; cdr3_aa: CASSSGGGSEAFF
j_call: TRBJ2-6; v_call: TRBV6-5; d_call: -; clone_size: many; cdr3_nt: TGTGCCAGCAGACAGGCTGGGGCCAACGTCCTGACTTTC; cdr3_aa: CASRQAGANVLTF
j_call: TRBJ1-1; v_call: TRBV6-5; d_call: -; clone_size: -; cdr3_nt: TGTGCCAGCTACTCTAGCGGGGGGGGGGAAGCCTTCTTT; cdr3_aa: CASYSSGGGEAFF
j_call: TRBJ1-2; v_call: TRBV20-1; d_call: TRBD1; clone_size: -; cdr3_nt: TGCAGTGCTTCAGTCCCGGGACAGGGTTATGGCTACACCTTC; cdr3_aa: CSASVPGQGYGYTF
j_call: TRBJ1-2; v_call: TRBV10-3; d_call: -; clone_size: -; cdr3_nt: TGTGCCATCAGTGGAGACAATAACTATGGCTACACCTTC; cdr3_aa: CAISGDNNYGYTF
j_call: TRBJ1-5; v_call: TRBV5-8; d_call: -; clone_size: many; cdr3_nt: TGTGCCAGCAGCGCAGAAAGGGGGGGTCAGCCCCAGCATTTT; cdr3_aa: CASSAERGGQPQHF
j_call: TRBJ1-4; v_call: TRBV24-1; d_call: TRBD1; clone_size: -; cdr3_nt: TGTGCCAGGCAGGGGGCTTCGAATGAAAAACTGTTTTTT; cdr3_aa: CARQGASNEKLFF
j_call: TRBJ2-2; v_call: TRBV5-5; d_call: -; clone_size: many; cdr3_nt: TGTGCCAGCAGCTCGCTCCTGACAGACACCGGGGAGCTGTTTTTT; cdr3_aa: CASSSLLTDTGELFF
j_call: TRBJ1-2; v_call: TRBV15; d_call: -; clone_size: -; cdr3_nt: TGTGCCACCAGGGAAGGCTATGGCTACACCTTC; cdr3_aa: CATREGYGYTF